Listed below are T cell receptor beta chains from one sample, sequenced in a study of cytomegalovirus exposure and HLA in healthy donors. The data were produced by immunoSEQ multiplex PCR, yet TCRdb's version contains in-frame clones alone and is incomplete. This repertoire shows approximately 200,000 clones, 79% found once; its top ten account for approximately 1.4%. The sample was PBMCs. Receptor source: a girl between 5 and 17 years old in good health and CMV-seropositive. CDR3s include the opening cysteine and the closing phenylalanine or tryptophan. A D gene is named only where the DNA matches it firmly. Clone size, where shown, is once, few, many, or a class for clones that have expanded.

TRBJ2-7 . TRBV9 TRBD1 TGTGCCAGCAGCGCCGTCCCGGGACAGATCTACGAGCAGTACTTC CASSAVPGQIYEQYF
TRBJ2-3 few TRBV15 TRBD1 TGTGCCACCTCAGGACAGGGGGCCACAGATACGCAGTATTTT CATSGQGATDTQYF
TRBJ1-1 . TRBV5-4 . TGTGCCAGCAGCTTTGACAGGAACACTGAAGCTTTCTTT CASSFDRNTEAFF
TRBJ1-2 . TRBV11-3 TRBD1 TGTGCCAGCAGCAAGGACAGGGGAGGTAACTATGGCTACACCTTC CASSKDRGGNYGYTF
TRBJ1-1 . TRBV10-1 . TGCGCCAGCAGACAGCAAATTTACACTGAAGCTTTCTTT CASRQQIYTEAFF
TRBJ1-1 . TRBV5-6 . TGTGCCAGCAGCTTTACTTTCTTCAGACAGATGGGCACTGAAGCTTTCTTT CASSFTFFRQMGTEAFF
TRBJ1-2 . TRBV19 TRBD1 TGTGCCAGTAGTAATCAAGGACAGGCCCCACACTATGGCTACACCTTC CASSNQGQAPHYGYTF
TRBJ2-2 . TRBV7-2 . TGTGCCAGCAGCAGGAGCAACGGGGAGCTGTTTTTT CASSRSNGELFF
TRBJ2-7 . TRBV7-2 TRBD2 TGTGCCAGCAGCCCGGCTAGCGGGGGGTCGGGCGAGCAGTACTTC CASSPASGGSGEQYF
TRBJ1-5 few TRBV6-5 . TGTGCCAGCAGTTCTCCCTTGGGCAATAGCAATCAGCCCCAGCATTTT CASSSPLGNSNQPQHF
TRBJ2-7 . TRBV4-2 . TGTGCCAGCAGCCAAGATATTGCAGGGGCCTACGAGCAGTACTTC CASSQDIAGAYEQYF
TRBJ1-1 . TRBV10-2 TRBD1 TGCGCCAGCGGACAGGGGGTTAACACTGAAGCTTTCTTT CASGQGVNTEAFF
TRBJ2-7 . TRBV19 TRBD2 TGTGCCAGTAGCCGGGGGACTACCTACGAGCAGTACTTC CASSRGTTYEQYF
TRBJ1-1 . TRBV11-2 . TGTGCCAGCAGGTTAAATTCTGCTGAAGCTTTCTTT CASRLNSAEAFF
TRBJ2-2 . TRBV14 . TGTGCCAGCAGCCAAAATACGAACACCGGGGAGCTGTTTTTT CASSQNTNTGELFF
TRBJ1-4 . TRBV11-3 . TGTGCCAGCAGCTTAGCGGACAAGTCCGGCGGAAAACTGTTTTTT CASSLADKSGGKLFF
TRBJ2-7 . TRBV5-4 TRBD2 TGTGCCAGCAGCACTAGACTAGCGGGTGCTGGCGAGCAGTACTTC CASSTRLAGAGEQYF
TRBJ2-5 . TRBV29-1 TRBD2 TGCAGCGTTGGAGGGCGACTAGCGGAAGAGACCCAGTACTTC CSVGGRLAEETQYF
TRBJ2-3 . TRBV6-5 . TGTGCCAGCAGTTACTCTCAGGGTAGAACAGATACGCAGTATTTT CASSYSQGRTDTQYF
TRBJ1-2 few TRBV9 . TGTGCCAGCAGCGTAGTGAGCGCCTCTAACTATGGCTACACCTTC CASSVVSASNYGYTF
TRBJ2-2 . TRBV25-1 . TGTGCCAGCAGTGCGGCAGGGGCGGGCGGGGAGCTGTTTTTT CASSAAGAGGELFF
TRBJ2-3 once TRBV9 TRBD2 TGTGCCAGTGCGGGACTAGGGGATTTTAGTAGCACAGATACGCAGTATTTT CASAGLGDFSSTDTQYF
TRBJ1-4 . TRBV2 . TGTGCCAGCAGTCCGACGAGGGAAAAACTGTTTTTT CASSPTREKLFF
TRBJ2-5 . TRBV5-6 TRBD1 TGTGCCAGCACGGGGGACAGGGATGGGGGGACCCAGTACTTC CASTGDRDGGTQYF
TRBJ2-7 few TRBV4-3 TRBD2 TGCGCCAGCAGCCAAGGAGCGGGGGACTACGAGCAGTACTTC CASSQGAGDYEQYF
TRBJ1-1 . TRBV2 . TGTGCCAGCAGCATGCAGGGGAGCAACACTGAAGCTTTCTTT CASSMQGSNTEAFF
TRBJ2-3 . TRBV27 . TGTGCCAGCAGTTTAGGACTTGGCACAGATACGCAGTATTTT CASSLGLGTDTQYF
TRBJ1-4 . TRBV25-1 . TGTGCCAGCAGTGATCAAGGGGTTCGCACTAATGAAAAACTGTTTTTT CASSDQGVRTNEKLFF
TRBJ1-4 . TRBV6-6 . TGTGCCAGCACCGCGGACGGGAGAAATGAAAAACTGTTTTTT CASTADGRNEKLFF
TRBJ2-5 . TRBV9 . TGTGCCAGCAGCGTAGCCCCCGGGTACCAAGAGACCCAGTACTTC CASSVAPGYQETQYF
TRBJ2-5 . TRBV7-2 TRBD2 TGTGCCAGCAGCTTAGGGACTAGCGAAAGGGGCCAAGAGACCCAGTACTTC CASSLGTSERGQETQYF
TRBJ1-2 . TRBV19 TRBD1 TGTGCCAGTAGTGCCGGGACAGGGGCTAACTATGGCTACACCTTC CASSAGTGANYGYTF
TRBJ1-1 . TRBV27 . TGTGCCAGCAGTTTAACCCTGGGGAGCACTGAAGCTTTCTTT CASSLTLGSTEAFF
TRBJ1-2 few TRBV19 . TGTGCCAGTAGTCAAACCTCAGGGGCATCCAATCTCTATGGCTACACCTTC CASSQTSGASNLYGYTF
TRBJ1-1 . TRBV5-1 . TGCGCCAGCAGCTTGTCGTGGGGGGCTGAAGCTTTCTTT CASSLSWGAEAFF
TRBJ1-6 . TRBV27 TRBD1 TGTGCCACCCGAGCCGGGACAGAGAATTCACCCCTCCACTTT CATRAGTENSPLHF
TRBJ2-1 . TRBV9 . TGTGCCAGCTTGCGGGGAGGTCCTGGGGATGAGCAGTTCTTC CASLRGGPGDEQFF
TRBJ2-7 . TRBV5-1 TRBD2 TGCGCCAGCAGCTTGATGCTAGCGGGCCACGAGCAGTACTTC CASSLMLAGHEQYF
TRBJ2-2 . TRBV6-5 . TGTGCCAGCAGCCTCGAGCGAGGTACCGGGGAGCTGTTTTTT CASSLERGTGELFF
TRBJ2-3 . TRBV11-3 . TGTGCCAGCAGCACCGGGGTCGTGGGTAGCACAGATACGCAGTATTTT CASSTGVVGSTDTQYF
TRBJ1-1 few TRBV4-1 . TGCGCCAGCAGCCAAGGGGCAACTGAAGCTTTCTTT CASSQGATEAFF
TRBJ1-5 . TRBV30 TRBD1 TGTGCCTGGAATGAGGGACAGGGCAGCGCAGCCCAGCATTTT CAWNEGQGSAAQHF
TRBJ2-2 . TRBV7-9 . TGTGCCAGCAGCCCCCGGGCCGGGGAGCTGTTTTTT CASSPRAGELFF
TRBJ2-7 . TRBV19 . TGTGCCAGTAGTATACCCGCCAGGGGCTCCTACGAGCAGTACTTC CASSIPARGSYEQYF
TRBJ1-4 few TRBV28 . TGTGCCAGCACCAGGGTTACTAATGAAAAACTGTTTTTT CASTRVTNEKLFF
TRBJ2-1 . TRBV19 TRBD1 TGTGCCAGTAGTATAGCTGACAGGGGCCACAATGAGCAGTTCTTC CASSIADRGHNEQFF
TRBJ2-3 . TRBV25-1 TRBD2 TGTGCCAGCAGTGTCGGGGGGTCAGTAGATACGCAGTATTTT CASSVGGSVDTQYF
TRBJ2-3 few TRBV7-6 . TGTGCCAGCAGCATACTAACGGGAGGCACAGATACGCAGTATTTT CASSILTGGTDTQYF
TRBJ1-1 . TRBV5-4 . TGTGCCAGCAGGGAGGTCTCCGTCCACCTGAACACTGAAGCTTTCTTT CASREVSVHLNTEAFF
TRBJ1-2 . TRBV6-6 . TGTGCCAGCAGACCCTCGGAGAACTATGGCTACACCTTC CASRPSENYGYTF
TRBJ2-1 . TRBV4-1 TRBD2 TGCGCCAGCAGCATTGCTAGCGGGCTTTTAAATGAGCAGTTCTTC CASSIASGLLNEQFF
TRBJ2-6 . TRBV11-2 . TGTGCCAGCAGCTTACAACGACTCGCCAACGTCCTGACTTTC CASSLQRLANVLTF
TRBJ1-1 . TRBV7-9 . TGTGCCAGCAGCGTAACCCCCAGGGAGGGAGACACTGAAGCTTTCTTT CASSVTPREGDTEAFF